This entry lists 26 T cell receptor beta chains sequenced from one sample in a study of cytomegalovirus exposure and HLA in healthy donors. 13 Jbeta primers and 60 Vbeta primers were used for the PCR. The data were produced by immunoSEQ multiplex PCR, yet TCRdb's version contains in-frame clones alone and is incomplete. The table shows approximately 150,000 clones, with 75% occurring only once. Sequencing used PBMCs. The receptors shown here come from a man between 18 and 35 years old in good health and CMV-seropositive.

The J gene is TRBJ1-2, the V gene TRBV9; 9 bases map to TRBD1. The length of the CDR3 is 15 residues. Germline assignment: CDR1 SGDLS and CDR2 YYNGEE. J lost 3 bases, V lost 3 bases, and 6 bases had no gene match. The CDR3 bases are TGTGCCAGCAGCGCTGGGGACAGGGATGACTATGGCTACACCTTC. Translated, it gives CASSAGDRDDYGYTF.

V gene TRBV6-1 combines with J gene TRBJ1-1; 7 nucleotides agree with TRBD1. The junction had 11 bases not matched to a gene; V was cut back by 2 bases and J by 2 bases. The CDR3 extends over 17 amino acids. The germline CDR1 and CDR2 sequences are MNHNS and SASEGT. CDR3 protein: CASSEPFRTGYNTEAFF. DNA of the CDR3: TGTGCCAGCAGTGAACCGTTTAGGACAGGTTATAACACTGAAGCTTTCTTT.

The chain employs TRBV18 and TRBJ2-7; no firm D call. From germline, CDR1 is KGHSH and CDR2 LQKENI. The V end was cut by 2 bases, the J end by 0 bases, with 8 bases between. The CDR3 is made up of 14 amino acids. CDR3 protein: CASSPGPSSYEQYF. Written as DNA, the CDR3 is TGTGCCAGCTCACCAGGGCCCAGCTCCTACGAGCAGTACTTC.

The rearrangement uses TRBV30 and TRBJ1-2; no clear D. The V end was cut by 2 bases, the J end by 8 bases, with 9 bases between. The CDR3 sequence is 11 residues long. CDR1 is GTSNPN and CDR2 is SVGIG in the germline V gene (reference sequence). The CDR3 reads CAWSPPSGYTF. The CDR3 DNA is TGTGCCTGGAGTCCCCCAAGCGGCTACACCTTC.

This rearrangement joins TRBV5-1 to TRBJ2-7; 9 nucleotides align to TRBD1. CDR1 and CDR2 from the germline V gene are SGHRS and YFSETQ. Trimming removed 4 bases from V and 7 bases from J; junction bases left unmatched: 6. The CDR3 extends over 13 amino acids. The CDR3 sequence is CASSNGQGSEQYF. The DNA of the CDR3 is TGCGCCAGCAGCAACGGACAGGGGTCTGAGCAGTACTTC. Supplemented by reference TRBV5-1 and TRBJ2-7, the full variable domain reads KAGVTQTPRYLIKTRGQQVTLSCSPISGHRSVSWYQQTPGQGLQFLFEYFSETQRNKGNFPGRFSGRQFSNSRSEMNVSTLELGDSALYLCASSNGQGSEQYFGPGTRLTVT.

A few counts support this clone. This chain joins TRBV21-1 and TRBJ2-7; the table's D call, TRBD1, has no DNA check behind it. TRBV21-1 constitutes a pseudogene. The length of the CDR3 is 16 residues. The CDR3 sequence: CASSNRRDRWTYEQYF. CDR3 in DNA: TGTGCCAGCAGCAATCGCCGGGACAGGTGGACCTACGAGCAGTACTTC.

This clone was seen only once. The rearrangement uses TRBV10-2 and TRBJ2-1, with 7 bases lining up with TRBD2. Germline V lookup: CDR1 WSHSY, CDR2 SAAADI. The CDR3 is 13 amino acids. The trim removed 7 bases at V and 9 bases at J, leaving 9 bases unmatched. The CDR3 region has the DNA TGCGCCAGCACCGGCGGGGGTTTAGGTGAGCAGTTCTTC. Translated: CASTGGGLGEQFF.

This clone was picked up a small number of times. The chain recombines TRBV18 with TRBJ2-7, with a weak D call TRBD2 (6 bases). Germline V gene lookup returns CDR1 KGHSH and CDR2 LQKENI. V lost 6 bases, J lost 7 bases, and 16 bases lay in between. The CDR3 loop spans 13 amino acids. The CDR3 nucleotides are TGTGCCAGCTCCCGGGACTTTATGGAGGAGCAGTACTTC. This gives the protein CASSRDFMEEQYF.

The V call is TRBV15, the J call TRBJ2-1; 12 bases are a match to TRBD1. Germline CDR1 LNHNV, CDR2 YYDKDF (reference sequence). Trimming cost V 4 bases and J 5 bases; bases outside gene matches: 18. This CDR3 spans 20 amino acids. CDR3 bases: TGTGCCACCAGCAAACTACGCGCGGGACAGGGGGCACTCCGAAACAATGAGCAGTTCTTC. Its protein is CATSKLRAGQGALRNNEQFF.

This rearrangement joins TRBV14 to TRBJ2-7, with a possible D match to TRBD2 (6 bases). There are 16 residues in the CDR3. With 1 base removed from V and 0 bases from J, the gap between germline ends came to 13 bases. From germline, CDR1 is SGHDN and CDR2 FVKESK. Here the CDR3 DNA reads TGTGCCAGCAGCCAAGTAGGCGGGACGAGCTCCTACGAGCAGTACTTC. This sequence encodes CASSQVGGTSSYEQYF.

The V and J genes are TRBV6-5 and TRBJ1-1; 7 bases match TRBD1. V dropped 8 bases and J dropped 3; count of bases not matched to a gene: 12. Germline CDR1 and CDR2: MNHEY and SVGAGI. This CDR3 has 15 amino acids. CDR3 DNA: TGTGCCAGCCCATCCCATGGCAGGGGGGACACTGAAGCTTTCTTT. Its protein is CASPSHGRGDTEAFF.

This clone was observed a handful of times. The J gene is TRBJ1-2, the V gene TRBV5-1; D is unclear. V was cut by 3 bases and J by 6 bases, with 12 bases left in between. In germline, CDR1 is SGHRS, CDR2 YFSETQ. This CDR3 is 13 amino acids long. The CDR3 loop reads CASSSGEPHGYTF. The CDR3 nucleotides are TGCGCCAGCAGCTCCGGAGAACCCCATGGCTACACCTTC.

The table lists this clone with a count of one. The rearrangement uses TRBV14 and TRBJ1-2; D call uncertain. The CDR3 is made up of 13 amino acids. From germline, CDR1 is SGHDN and CDR2 FVKESK. Between the trimmed V and J ends, which lost 3 bases and 5 bases, there was a span of 10 bases. For the CDR3, the DNA is TGTGCCAGCAGCCAGGGCCGGGGATATGGCTACACCTTC. This translates into CASSQGRGYGYTF.

The chain couples TRBV7-9 to TRBJ2-5; TRBD1 might be the D (6 bases). This CDR3 is built from 16 residues. The V gene lost 0 bases and the J gene lost 1 base, with 12 bases spanning the gap. Germline V gene data show CDR1 as SEHNR and CDR2 as FQNEAQ (reference sequence). The CDR3 nucleotides read TGTGCCAGCAGCTTAGCGACGACAGGCGTCCAAGAGACCCAGTACTTC. This sequence encodes CASSLATTGVQETQYF.

V usage is TRBV2 and J usage is TRBJ2-1; TRBD2 agrees at 10 bases. After removal of 10 bases from V and 1 base from J, the junction contained 4 bases not matched to a gene. Looked up from germline, CDR1 is SNHLY and CDR2 is FYNNEI. The CDR3 extends over 14 amino acids. CDR3: CATLAGGSYNEQFF. The DNA for the CDR3 is TGTGCCACCTTAGCGGGAGGTTCCTACAATGAGCAGTTCTTC. Together with reference TRBV2 and TRBJ2-1, the CDR3 gives the full variable domain: EPEVTQTPSHQVTQMGQEVILRCVPISNHLYFYWYRQILGQKVEFLVSFYNNEISEKSEIFDDQFSVERPDGSNFTLKIRSTKLEDSAMYFCATLAGGSYNEQFFGPGTRLTVL.

The chain employs TRBV4-1 and TRBJ1-1, with D hard to call. Deletions cut 3 bases from V and 2 bases from J, with 19 bases between. CDR1 is MGHRA, CDR2 YSYEKL, per germline. The CDR3 is 17 amino acids. The CDR3 protein is CASSHPPGGGLNTEAFF. For the CDR3, the DNA is TGCGCCAGCAGCCACCCGCCCGGCGGAGGGCTCAACACTGAAGCTTTCTTT.

This clone was picked up one time. The V call is TRBV2, the J call TRBJ2-7; D unclear. V shed 5 bases and J shed 3 bases, with 8 bases lying between them. There are 12 residues in the CDR3. Germline values: CDR1 SNHLY, CDR2 FYNNEI. CDR3 region: CASSRDNYEQYF. Written as DNA, the CDR3 is TGTGCCAGCAGTCGAGACAACTACGAGCAGTACTTC.

This clone was seen only a few times. V and J are TRBV6-1 and TRBJ1-5, with TRBD1 identical over 8 bases. V lost 5 bases and J lost 2; bases outside the gene matches: 5. CDR1 is MNHNS and CDR2 is SASEGT in the germline V gene. This CDR3 is built from 15 residues. CDR3 amino acids: CASSLVDRGNQPQHF. The CDR3 bases are TGTGCCAGCAGTCTGGTGGACAGGGGCAATCAGCCCCAGCATTTT.

Note on this clone: The sample carries other DNA sequences with the same CDR3. The chain carries TRBV6-5 and TRBJ1-1; unclear D gene. The germline V gene encodes CDR1 MNHEY and CDR2 SVGAGI. V was clipped by 8 bases and J by 0 bases, with 10 bases between them. CDR3 length: 13 amino acids. This chain's CDR3 is CASSFEVNTEAFF. The CDR3 DNA reads TGTGCCAGCTCCTTTGAGGTGAACACTGAAGCTTTCTTT.

Comments on this clone: One junction end does not reproduce the germline sequence, and a read error may be involved. The chain links TRBV5-1 to TRBJ2-5; D not resolved. Germline CDR1 reads SGHRS; CDR2 reads YFSETQ. The CDR3 consists of 13 residues. CDR3 region: CASRLDPRETQYF. The CDR3 DNA reads TGCGCCAGCAGATTGGACCCGAGGGAGACCCAGTACTTC.

V and J are TRBV7-3 and TRBJ2-1; D remains ambiguous. The CDR3 length is 15 residues. V gave up 1 base and J gave up 4 bases, with 11 bases separating them. Germline assignment: CDR1 SGHTA and CDR2 FQGTGA. CDR3 DNA: TGTGCCAGCAGCTTAAGTCCCTCACTTTACAATGAGCAGTTCTTC. It specifies CASSLSPSLYNEQFF. The full variable domain, rest sourced from reference TRBV7-3 and TRBJ2-1, is GAGVSQTPSNKVTEKGKYVELRCDPISGHTALYWYRQSLGQGPEFLIYFQGTGAADDSGLPNDRFFAVRPEGSVSTLKIQRTERGDSAVYLCASSLSPSLYNEQFFGPGTRLTVL.

The chain recombines TRBV5-4 with TRBJ2-7; TRBD1 aligns across 8 bases. The junction had 6 bases not matched to a gene; V was cut back by 0 bases and J by 4 bases. The CDR3 length is 15 residues. Germline assignment: CDR1 SGHNT and CDR2 YYREEE (reference sequence). The CDR3 here is CASSLAGQGGYEQYF. The CDR3 nucleotides read TGTGCCAGCAGCTTGGCCGGACAGGGAGGATACGAGCAGTACTTC. The whole variable domain, remainder taken from reference TRBV5-4 and TRBJ2-7, is ETGVTQSPTHLIKTRGQQVTLRCSSQSGHNTVSWYQQALGQGPQFIFQYYREEENGRGNFPPRFSGLQFPNYSSELNVNALELDDSALYLCASSLAGQGGYEQYFGPGTRLTVT.

On this clone: A junction end diverges from the germline sequence, so it may reflect a read error. The genes are TRBV2 and TRBJ1-4; D not resolved. CDR1 and CDR2 from the germline V gene are SNHLY and FYNNEI. The CDR3 is made up of 17 amino acids. CDR3 nucleotides: TGTGCCAGCCGTGAAATTGGGCCTAACAGTGAAAATGAAAAACTGTTTTTT. It translates to CASREIGPNSENEKLFF.

The chain uses TRBV7-9 and TRBJ2-7; D may be TRBD1 (5 bases). The CDR3 has 15 amino acids. Germline V gene sequence: CDR1 SEHNR, CDR2 FQNEAQ (reference sequence). V shed 0 bases and J shed 4 bases, with 13 bases lying between them. The CDR3 nucleotides read TGTGCCAGCAGCTTAGCGGCAGGGCAATTTTACGAGCAGTACTTC. Translated, it gives CASSLAAGQFYEQYF.

The rearrangement uses TRBV28 and TRBJ1-2, with D unresolved. Germline values: CDR1 MDHEN, CDR2 SYDVKM. This CDR3 is 11 amino acids long. With 4 bases removed from V and 7 bases from J, the gap between germline ends came to 7 bases. This chain's CDR3 is CASSSRGGYTF. The CDR3 nucleotides read TGTGCCAGCAGTTCCCGAGGTGGCTACACCTTC.

This clone was observed a handful of times. The rearrangement uses TRBV27 and TRBJ2-2, with TRBD1 matching 9 bases. The CDR3 totals 14 residues. The germline V gene has CDR1 MNHEY and CDR2 SMNVEV (reference sequence). Germline trimming cut 5 bases from V and 5 bases from J; bases unmatched to any gene: 3. This CDR3 reads CASSPGTGTGELFF. As DNA, the CDR3 is TGTGCCAGCAGTCCAGGGACAGGGACCGGGGAGCTGTTTTTT.